The next 29 T cell receptor beta chains were all read from a single sample in a study of T cells expressing NK-cell markers. TCRdb reanalyzed the 5' RACE reads, giving one entry per CDR3 protein sequence and no DNA. This repertoire includes 550,000 to 600,000 distinct CDR3 sequences. Sequencing input: blood T cells: a sorted CD56 or NKG2C T cell subset, CD4+ or CD8+ T cells, or bulk PBMC T cells (not recorded which). The receptor set was obtained from a man aged 18 to 35 in good health.

The chain links TRBV12-3 or TRBV12-4 to TRBJ1-3. This CDR3 is built from 16 residues. The CDR3 loop reads CASSPYRVPTGNTMYF.

The chain is built from TRBV5-1 and TRBJ2-5; no DNA is available, so the TRBD2 call from TCRdb remains unchecked. Germline V gene sequence: CDR1 SGHRS, CDR2 YFSETQ. The CDR3 is made up of 16 amino acids. The CDR3 reads CASTSGAGGPQETQYF.

The rearrangement uses TRBV12-3 or TRBV12-4 and TRBJ2-1; with no DNA, the TCRdb D assignment of TRBD1 cannot be verified. The CDR3 covers 15 residues. CDR3 sequence reads: CASSLDDRGYNEQFF.

The gene calls are TRBV5-1 and TRBJ2-3; absent DNA, TCRdb's TRBD2 call cannot be checked. The CDR3 is 17 amino acids. Germline loops: CDR1 SGHRS, CDR2 YFSETQ. CDR3 protein: CASSLGGRSYPTNTQYF.

The gene calls are TRBV5-1 and TRBJ1-2; there is no DNA to check the TCRdb D call of TRBD1. The CDR3 is 14 residues long. Germline CDR1 SGHRS, CDR2 YFSETQ. The CDR3 spells CASSSTASNYGYTF.

CDR3 sequence: CASSPRLAGGTYNEQFF. This chain links TRBV7-8 with TRBJ2-1; TCRdb reports TRBD2, a call that lacks DNA to check it against. The CDR3 sequence is 17 residues long. Germline assignment: CDR1 SGHVS and CDR2 FQNEAQ. Together with reference TRBV7-8 and TRBJ2-1, the CDR3 gives the full variable domain: GAGVSQSPRYKVAKRGQDVALRCDPISGHVSLFWYQQALGQGPEFLTYFQNEAQLDKSGLPSDRFFAERPEGSVSTLKIQRTQQEDSAVYLCASSPRLAGGTYNEQFFGPGTRLTVL.

The gene calls are TRBV10-3 and TRBJ2-1. The CDR3 extends over 11 amino acids. Germline lookup yields CDR1 ENHRY and CDR2 SYGVKD. The CDR3 reads CAILVGNEQFF.

This chain connects TRBV12-3 or TRBV12-4 to TRBJ2-5; without DNA, the TCRdb call of TRBD1 cannot be checked. This CDR3 spans 14 amino acids. CDR3 region: CASSSRDNQETQYF.

The chain has TRBV7-6 and TRBJ2-1. CDR1 is SGHVS and CDR2 is FNYEAQ in the germline V gene. The CDR3 has 17 amino acids. CDR3 sequence reads: CASSNLNQGGTYNEQFF.

The chain carries TRBV2 and TRBJ2-7; TCRdb gives TRBD2 as the D gene, but with no DNA this cannot be confirmed. This CDR3 is built from 14 residues. The germline CDR1 and CDR2 sequences are SNHLY and FYNNEI. The CDR3 sequence is CASSDPLVSYEQYF.

The V call is TRBV20-1, the J call TRBJ2-2; TCRdb proposes TRBD2, but this gene call is untestable without DNA. The CDR3 spans 15 residues. Germline-derived CDR1 and CDR2 are DFQATT and SNEGSKA (reference sequence). The CDR3 loop reads CSAWGGTSGTGELFF.

This chain's CDR3 is CASSLIRTSGVDNEQFF. The genes are TRBV27 and TRBJ2-1; as DNA is missing, the TRBD2 call by TCRdb cannot be tested. Germline assignment: CDR1 MNHEY and CDR2 SMNVEV (reference sequence). The CDR3 covers 17 residues.

V is TRBV7-8 and J is TRBJ2-1. CDR3 length: 11 residues. Germline CDR1 reads SGHVS; CDR2 reads FQNEAQ. CDR3 in amino acids: CASTRGDEQFF.

V is TRBV3-1 and J is TRBJ1-1; TCRdb outputs TRBD1, but without DNA this stays unchecked. The V gene's germline CDR1 is LGHDT and CDR2 YNNKEL (reference sequence). The CDR3 runs 15 residues. The CDR3 region is CASSQGGYGGTEAFF.

The gene calls are TRBV9 and TRBJ2-5; there is no DNA to check the TCRdb D call of TRBD2. CDR3 length: 15 residues. The V gene's germline CDR1 is SGDLS and CDR2 YYNGEE. The CDR3 region is CASSGRLADQGTQYF.

The chain links TRBV24-1 to TRBJ2-3. The germline CDR1 and CDR2 sequences are KGHDR and SFDVKD. This CDR3 comprises 14 residues. CDR3 sequence: CATSDSASTDTQYF.

The chain couples TRBV12-3 or TRBV12-4 to TRBJ1-6; TCRdb's assignment of TRBD1 cannot be checked, as there is no DNA. The CDR3 length is 14 residues. The CDR3 here is CASSLTTGGSPLHF.

J is TRBJ2-4 and V is TRBV20-1; the TCRdb call, TRBD1, lacks DNA for checking. Germline V gene lookup returns CDR1 DFQATT and CDR2 SNEGSKA (reference sequence). CDR3 length: 15 amino acids. CDR3: CSASREGSAKNIQYF.

The V gene is TRBV27, the J gene TRBJ2-7; the D call of TRBD1 rests on TCRdb alone, since no DNA is present to check it. Looked up from germline, CDR1 is MNHEY and CDR2 is SMNVEV (reference sequence). This CDR3 contains 13 residues. The CDR3 reads CASSQQGVGEQYF.

This rearrangement joins TRBV5-1 to TRBJ1-5; TCRdb proposes TRBD1, but this gene call is untestable without DNA. Germline V gives CDR1 SGHRS, CDR2 YFSETQ. This CDR3 is 13 amino acids long. CDR3 amino acids: CASRGDSNQPQHF.

CDR3 protein: CSVVSGRSTGELFF. The rearrangement uses TRBV29-1 and TRBJ2-2; the TCRdb D gene call, TRBD2, has no DNA to confirm it. CDR3 size: 14 residues. Germline values: CDR1 SQVTM, CDR2 ANQGSEA.

The J gene is TRBJ1-4, the V gene TRBV18. The CDR3 has 12 amino acids. Germline V gene data show CDR1 as KGHSH and CDR2 as LQKENI. The CDR3 is CASSPSPEKLFF.

The V call is TRBV2, the J call TRBJ1-6; TCRdb gives TRBD1 as the D gene, but with no DNA this cannot be confirmed. The CDR3 totals 14 residues. CDR1 SNHLY and CDR2 FYNNEI come from the germline V gene. CDR3 amino acids: CASSVGQGLSALHF.

The rearrangement links TRBV29-1 to TRBJ2-2; the TRBD1 assignment by TCRdb is unverifiable without DNA. The CDR3 consists of 13 residues. Germline-derived CDR1 and CDR2 are SQVTM and ANQGSEA. The CDR3 sequence: CSARGRLAGELFF.

The chain recombines TRBV19 with TRBJ1-1; TCRdb calls TRBD1, which cannot be checked without DNA. Looked up from germline, CDR1 is LNHDA and CDR2 is SQIVND (reference sequence). The CDR3 covers 14 residues. CDR3 amino acids: CASTSRGDIPEAFF. Drawing the rest from reference TRBV19 and TRBJ1-1, the complete variable domain is DGGITQSPKYLFRKEGQNVTLSCEQNLNHDAMYWYRQDPGQGLRLIYYSQIVNDFQKGDIAEGYSVSREKKESFPLTVTSAQKNPTAFYLCASTSRGDIPEAFFGQGTRLTVV.

The J gene is TRBJ2-7, the V gene TRBV11-1; TCRdb indicates TRBD1, and absent DNA this call remains unverified. The CDR3 runs to 17 residues. Germline values: CDR1 SGHAT, CDR2 FQDESV (reference sequence). The CDR3 spells CASSSHPGHDSYYEQYF.

This chain uses TRBV20-1 with TRBJ2-7. The V gene's germline CDR1 is DFQATT and CDR2 SNEGSKA (reference sequence). CDR3 length equals 14 residues. The CDR3 spells CSASSVETSYEQYF.

The J gene is TRBJ1-5, the V gene TRBV5-6. Germline V lookup: CDR1 SGHDT, CDR2 YYEEEE. The CDR3 is 14 residues long. CDR3: CASSFRGFRQPQHF.

The V and J genes are TRBV12-3 or TRBV12-4 and TRBJ2-7; TCRdb's D call of TRBD1 is untestable without DNA. CDR3 length: 15 residues. CDR3 loop: CASSPSDRGSHEQYF.